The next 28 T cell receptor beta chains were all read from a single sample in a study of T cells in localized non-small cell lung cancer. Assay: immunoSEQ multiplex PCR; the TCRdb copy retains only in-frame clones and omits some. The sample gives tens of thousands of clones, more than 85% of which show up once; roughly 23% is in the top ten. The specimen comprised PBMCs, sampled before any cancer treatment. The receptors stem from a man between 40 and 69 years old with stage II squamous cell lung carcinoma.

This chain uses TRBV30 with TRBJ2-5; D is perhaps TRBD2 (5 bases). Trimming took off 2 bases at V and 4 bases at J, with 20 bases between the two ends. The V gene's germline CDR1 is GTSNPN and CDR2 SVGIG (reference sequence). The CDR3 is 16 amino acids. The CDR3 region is CAWSPGVGSLGETQYF. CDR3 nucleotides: TGTGCCTGGAGTCCCGGGGTAGGGTCGTTGGGAGAGACCCAGTACTTC.

The CDR3 nucleotides are TGTGCCAGTAGTCCCTCAGGACCGGGATACAATGAGCAGTTCTTC. This gives the protein CASSPSGPGYNEQFF. This rearrangement joins TRBV19 to TRBJ2-1; the D gene is possibly TRBD2 (5 bases). The germline CDR1 and CDR2 sequences are LNHDA and SQIVND (reference sequence). This CDR3 has 15 residues. The germline V and J ends were trimmed by 5 bases and 4 bases, with 15 bases remaining between them.

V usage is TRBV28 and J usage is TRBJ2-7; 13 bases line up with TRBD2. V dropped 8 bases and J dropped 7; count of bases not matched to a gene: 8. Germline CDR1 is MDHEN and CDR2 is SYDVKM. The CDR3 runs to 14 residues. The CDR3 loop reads CASRTLLAGGEQYF. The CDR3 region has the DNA TGTGCCAGCCGAACCTTACTAGCGGGAGGGGAGCAGTACTTC.

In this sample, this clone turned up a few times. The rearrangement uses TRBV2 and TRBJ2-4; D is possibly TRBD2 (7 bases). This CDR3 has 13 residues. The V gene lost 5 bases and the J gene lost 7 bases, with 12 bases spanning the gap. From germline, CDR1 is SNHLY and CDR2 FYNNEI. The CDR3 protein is CASSTRGANIQYF. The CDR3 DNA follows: TGTGCCAGCAGTACCCGGGGGGCCAACATTCAGTACTTC. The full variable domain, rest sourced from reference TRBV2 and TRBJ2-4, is EPEVTQTPSHQVTQMGQEVILRCVPISNHLYFYWYRQILGQKVEFLVSFYNNEISEKSEIFDDQFSVERPDGSNFTLKIRSTKLEDSAMYFCASSTRGANIQYFGAGTRLSVL.

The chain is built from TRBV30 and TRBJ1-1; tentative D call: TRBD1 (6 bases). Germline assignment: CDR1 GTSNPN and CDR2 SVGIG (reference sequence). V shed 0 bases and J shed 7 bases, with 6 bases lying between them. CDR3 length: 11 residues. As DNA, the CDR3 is TGTGCCTGGAGTGTAGGGGGTGAAGCTTTCTTT. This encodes CAWSVGGEAFF.

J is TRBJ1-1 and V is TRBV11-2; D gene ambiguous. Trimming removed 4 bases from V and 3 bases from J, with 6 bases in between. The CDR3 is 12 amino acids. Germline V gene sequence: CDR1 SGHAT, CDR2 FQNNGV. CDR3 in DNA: TGTGCCAGCAGCTCGATATACACTGAAGCTTTCTTT. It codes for CASSSIYTEAFF.

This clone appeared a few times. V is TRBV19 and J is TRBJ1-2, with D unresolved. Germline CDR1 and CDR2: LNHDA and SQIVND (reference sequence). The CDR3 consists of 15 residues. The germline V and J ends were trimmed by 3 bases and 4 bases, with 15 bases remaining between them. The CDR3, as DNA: TGTGCCAGTAGTATCGAGGACCGGGGATCCTATGGCTACACCTTC. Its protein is CASSIEDRGSYGYTF.

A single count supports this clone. The CDR3 protein is CASSARGGTDGYTF. CDR3 coding DNA: TGTGCCAGCAGCGCCCGCGGGGGCACTGATGGCTACACCTTC. The chain links TRBV9 to TRBJ1-2; possibly TRBD1 for D (6 bases). The CDR3 extends over 14 amino acids. Trimming removed 3 bases at V and 6 bases at J, with 15 bases between. Per the germline V gene, CDR1 is SGDLS and CDR2 is YYNGEE.

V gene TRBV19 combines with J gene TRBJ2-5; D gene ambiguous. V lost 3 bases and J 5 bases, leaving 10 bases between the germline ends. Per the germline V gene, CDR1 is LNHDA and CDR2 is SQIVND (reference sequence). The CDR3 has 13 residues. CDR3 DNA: TGTGCCAGTAGTATCAGTACCCGGGAGACCCAGTACTTC. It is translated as CASSISTRETQYF.

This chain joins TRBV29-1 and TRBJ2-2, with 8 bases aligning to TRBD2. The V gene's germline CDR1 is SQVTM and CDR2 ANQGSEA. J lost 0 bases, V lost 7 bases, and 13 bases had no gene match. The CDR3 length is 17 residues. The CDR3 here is CSASGLGGGTNTGELFF. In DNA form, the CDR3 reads TGCAGCGCCTCGGGACTAGGAGGGGGGACGAACACCGGGGAGCTGTTTTTT.

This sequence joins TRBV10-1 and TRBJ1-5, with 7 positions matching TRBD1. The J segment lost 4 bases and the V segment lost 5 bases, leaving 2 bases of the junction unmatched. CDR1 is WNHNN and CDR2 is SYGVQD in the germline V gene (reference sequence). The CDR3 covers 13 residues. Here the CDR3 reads CASSPTGNQPQHF. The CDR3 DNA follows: TGCGCCAGCAGTCCGACAGGGAATCAGCCCCAGCATTTT.

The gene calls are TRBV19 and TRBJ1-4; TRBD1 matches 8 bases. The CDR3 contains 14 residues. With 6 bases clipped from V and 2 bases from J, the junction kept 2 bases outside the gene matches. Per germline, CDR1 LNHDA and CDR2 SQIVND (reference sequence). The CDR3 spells CASSRQGTNEKLFF. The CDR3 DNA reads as TGTGCCAGTAGCCGACAGGGGACTAATGAAAAACTGTTTTTT.

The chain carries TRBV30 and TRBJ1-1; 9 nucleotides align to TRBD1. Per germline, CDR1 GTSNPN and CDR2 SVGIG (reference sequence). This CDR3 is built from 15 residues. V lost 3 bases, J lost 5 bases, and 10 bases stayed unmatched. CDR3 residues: CAWRVRTGGGTEAFF. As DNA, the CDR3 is TGTGCCTGGAGAGTCCGAACAGGGGGCGGAACTGAAGCTTTCTTT.

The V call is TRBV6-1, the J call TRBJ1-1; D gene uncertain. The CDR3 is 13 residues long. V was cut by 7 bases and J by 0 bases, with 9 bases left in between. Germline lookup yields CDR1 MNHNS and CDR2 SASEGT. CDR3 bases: TGTGCCAGCACCGTCCGGATGAACACTGAAGCTTTCTTT. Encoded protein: CASTVRMNTEAFF.

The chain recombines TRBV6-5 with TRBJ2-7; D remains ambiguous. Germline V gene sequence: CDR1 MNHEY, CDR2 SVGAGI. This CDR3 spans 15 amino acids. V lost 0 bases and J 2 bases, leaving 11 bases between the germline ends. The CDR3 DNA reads TGTGCCAGCAGTTACTCGGGTGGATTCGCCTACGAGCAGTACTTC. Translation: CASSYSGGFAYEQYF.

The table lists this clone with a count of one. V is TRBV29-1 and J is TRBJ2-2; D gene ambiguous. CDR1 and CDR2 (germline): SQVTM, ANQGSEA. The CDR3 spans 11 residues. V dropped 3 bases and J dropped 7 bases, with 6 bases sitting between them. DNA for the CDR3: TGCAGCGTTGAGGTGGGCGGGGAGCTGTTTTTT. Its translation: CSVEVGGELFF.

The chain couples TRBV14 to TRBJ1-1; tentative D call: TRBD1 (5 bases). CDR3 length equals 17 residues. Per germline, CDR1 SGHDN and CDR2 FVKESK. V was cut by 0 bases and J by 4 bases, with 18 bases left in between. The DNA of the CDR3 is TGTGCCAGCAGCCAAGAATGGGCCCCAGGGTTGTTCACTGAAGCTTTCTTT. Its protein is CASSQEWAPGLFTEAFF.

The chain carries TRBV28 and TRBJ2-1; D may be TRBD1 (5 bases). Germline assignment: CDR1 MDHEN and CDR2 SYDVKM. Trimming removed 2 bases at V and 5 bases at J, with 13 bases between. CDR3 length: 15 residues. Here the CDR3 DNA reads TGTGCCAGCAGTTTAGGGCAGGGATACGACAATGAGCAGTTCTTC. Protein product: CASSLGQGYDNEQFF.

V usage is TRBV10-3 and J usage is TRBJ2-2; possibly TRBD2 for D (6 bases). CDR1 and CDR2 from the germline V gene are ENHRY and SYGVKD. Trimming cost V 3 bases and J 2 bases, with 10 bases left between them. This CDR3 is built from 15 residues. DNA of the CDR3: TGTGCCATCAGTGACCAGACTAGTAACACCGGGGAGCTGTTTTTT. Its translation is CAISDQTSNTGELFF.

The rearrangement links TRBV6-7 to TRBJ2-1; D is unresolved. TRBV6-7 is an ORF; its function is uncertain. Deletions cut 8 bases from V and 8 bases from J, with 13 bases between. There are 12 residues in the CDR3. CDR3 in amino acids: CASGLLHHEQFF. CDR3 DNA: TGTGCCAGCGGATTGCTGCACCATGAGCAGTTCTTC.

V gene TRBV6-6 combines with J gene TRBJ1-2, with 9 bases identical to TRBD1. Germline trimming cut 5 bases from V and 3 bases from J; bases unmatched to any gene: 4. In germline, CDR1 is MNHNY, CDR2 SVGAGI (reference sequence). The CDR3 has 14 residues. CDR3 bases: TGTGCCAGCAGTCCCACAGGGGGCCACTATGGCTACACCTTC. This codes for CASSPTGGHYGYTF.

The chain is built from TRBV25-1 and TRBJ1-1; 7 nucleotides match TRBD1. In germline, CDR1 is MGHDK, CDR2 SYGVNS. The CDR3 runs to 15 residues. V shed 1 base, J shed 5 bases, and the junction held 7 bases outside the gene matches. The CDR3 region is CASSELGRGDTEAFF. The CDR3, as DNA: TGTGCCAGCAGTGAATTGGGCAGGGGGGATACTGAAGCTTTCTTT.

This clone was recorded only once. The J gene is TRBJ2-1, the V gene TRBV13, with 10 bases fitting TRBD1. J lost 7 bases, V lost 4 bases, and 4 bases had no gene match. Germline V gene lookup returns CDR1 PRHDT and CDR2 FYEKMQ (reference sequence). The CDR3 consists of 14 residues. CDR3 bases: TGTGCCAGCAGCTCCCGGGACAGGGGTAATGAGCAGTTCTTC. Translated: CASSSRDRGNEQFF. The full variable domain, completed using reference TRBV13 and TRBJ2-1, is AAGVIQSPRHLIKEKRETATLKCYPIPRHDTVYWYQQGPGQDPQFLISFYEKMQSDKGSIPDRFSAQQFSDYHSELNMSSLELGDSALYFCASSSRDRGNEQFFGPGTRLTVL.

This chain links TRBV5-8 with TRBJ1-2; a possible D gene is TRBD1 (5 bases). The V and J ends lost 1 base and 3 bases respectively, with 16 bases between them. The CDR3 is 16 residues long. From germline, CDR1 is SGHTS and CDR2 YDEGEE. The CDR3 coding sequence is TGTGCCAGCAGCTTGCCCAAGGGGCTGAACTACTATGGCTACACCTTC. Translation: CASSLPKGLNYYGYTF.

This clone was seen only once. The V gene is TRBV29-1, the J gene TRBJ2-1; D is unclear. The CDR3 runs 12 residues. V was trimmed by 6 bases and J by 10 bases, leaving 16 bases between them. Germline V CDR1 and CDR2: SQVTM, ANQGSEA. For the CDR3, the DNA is TGCAGCGTGACCAGGCTCGATGGAGAGCAGTTCTTC. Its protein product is CSVTRLDGEQFF.

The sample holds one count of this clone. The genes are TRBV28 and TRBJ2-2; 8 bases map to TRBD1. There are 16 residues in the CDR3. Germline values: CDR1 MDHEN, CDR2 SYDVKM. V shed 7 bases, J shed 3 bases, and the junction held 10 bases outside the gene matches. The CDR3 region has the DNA TGTGCCAGCATCCCGATCAGGGGGCCTCACACCGGGGAGCTGTTTTTT. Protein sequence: CASIPIRGPHTGELFF.

In DNA, the CDR3 is TGCGCCAGCAGCTCGGGGCCCTACTACGAGCAGTACTTC. Residues: CASSSGPYYEQYF. The J gene is TRBJ2-7, the V gene TRBV5-1, with D possibly called TRBD1 or TRBD2 (5 bases each). Germline loops: CDR1 SGHRS, CDR2 YFSETQ. Trimming took 3 bases from V and 3 from J, leaving 10 bases between them. The CDR3 runs 13 residues.

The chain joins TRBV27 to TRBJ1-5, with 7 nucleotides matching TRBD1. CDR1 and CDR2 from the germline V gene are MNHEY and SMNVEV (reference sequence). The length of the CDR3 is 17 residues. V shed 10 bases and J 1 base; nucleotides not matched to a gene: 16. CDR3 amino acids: CATPQGGDPLSNQPQHF. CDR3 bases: TGTGCCACACCCCAGGGGGGGGACCCCCTCAGCAATCAGCCCCAGCATTTT.